The source of this T cell receptor (beta chain) is a study of regulatory T cells in long-lasting Graves disease. The CDR3 spans 13 residues. Trimming pared 7 bases from V and 6 bases from J, leaving 12 bases between. Germline-derived CDR1 and CDR2 are SNHLY and FYNNEI. Indicated time point: newly diagnosed GD, antithyroid drugs for less than 3 months. The authors made the TCR library using RNA they extracted from PBMCs. Building of the TCR beta libraries involved iRepertoire HTBI primers and Arm-PCR of CDR3 regions. Per the original methods: Segment identification across samples yielded 55 to 65 TRBV and about 14 TRBJ segments. One entry per CDR3 protein, called by TCRdb with MiXCR from the multiplex PCR reads. TCRdb assigned the V and J calls; the authors' analysis was not used. The repertoire includes 450,000 to 650,000 distinct CDR3 sequences, 15% to 20% of them detected once, and roughly 25% sits in the top ten.

The same sample was also used in a study of T cells in Graves' hyperthyroidism and ophthalmopathy. As that study records: The HTBI set primed first-round TCR CDR3 RT-PCR.

The sequence derives from a woman aged 35-65 years with Graves disease. Specimen: peripheral blood mononuclear cells (PBMCs), collected at new diagnosis, from a patient treated with antithyroid drugs. The V gene is TRBV2, the J gene TRBJ2-2, with a weak D call TRBD2 (6 bases). The CDR3 loop reads CASNLREAGELFF. In nucleotides, the CDR3 is TGTGCCAGCAATCTCAGGGAGGCCGGGGAGCTGTTTTTT.